A single sample gave rise to the 16 T cell receptor beta chains below, sequenced in a study of T cells in Graves' hyperthyroidism and ophthalmopathy. Amplification of TCR beta CDR3 regions used RNA as the template. HTBI primers were the set used in a first-round RT-PCR of the TCR CDR3. TCRdb reprocessed the multiplex PCR reads with MiXCR, giving one entry per CDR3 protein. This repertoire shows hundreds of thousands of distinct CDR3 sequences, around 21% found once; its top ten account for around a third. What was sequenced was blood. Receptor source: a man aged 25-45 years with Graves' ophthalmopathy.

The chain links TRBV4-2 to TRBJ2-7, with a tentative D call TRBD1 (7 bases). Germline CDR1 and CDR2: LGHNA and YNFKEQ. The CDR3 runs 14 residues. V was pared by 4 bases and J by 5 bases, with 15 bases between. CDR3 loop: CASSPEGRGDEQYF. The CDR3 DNA follows: TGTGCCAGCAGCCCCGAGGGCAGGGGGGACGAGCAGTACTTC.

The chain employs TRBV2 and TRBJ2-2; 7 positions match TRBD1. The CDR3 sequence is 15 residues long. V dropped 0 bases and J dropped 7; count of bases not matched to a gene: 5. Germline-derived CDR1 and CDR2 are SNHLY and FYNNEI. This CDR3 is CASSEASGGVGELFF. The CDR3 region has the DNA TGTGCCAGCAGTGAAGCGTCAGGGGGAGTCGGGGAGCTGTTTTTT.

The chain combines TRBV28 with TRBJ2-4, with unresolved D. Trimming stripped 4 bases from V and 9 bases from J, with 7 bases between. The CDR3 consists of 11 residues. Germline CDR1 reads MDHEN; CDR2 reads SYDVKM. This CDR3 is CASSSRGIQYF. The CDR3 nucleotides are TGTGCCAGCAGTTCAAGAGGCATTCAGTACTTC.

A word on this clonotype: This may be a read error, as it is one base from a much larger clone. This chain connects TRBV28 to TRBJ2-3, with D uncertain. Per germline, CDR1 MDHEN and CDR2 SYDVKM. The CDR3 runs 13 residues. The CDR3 protein is CVSSPQSTDTQYF. The CDR3 DNA sequence: TGTGTCAGCAGCCCGCAGAGCACAGATACGCAGTATTTT.

This clonotype has a count of ten or more. The chain links TRBV7-9 to TRBJ2-7, with no clear D. Trimming shortened V by 4 bases and J by 6 bases, and 13 bases separated the two germline ends. CDR1 is SEHNR and CDR2 is FQNEAQ in the germline V gene (reference sequence). This CDR3 comprises 13 residues. The CDR3 DNA follows: TGTGCCAGCAGCTACGGCCCGCTGCGCGAGCAGTACTTC. Translation gives CASSYGPLREQYF. The complete variable domain, with remaining parts taken from reference TRBV7-9 and TRBJ2-7, reads DTGVSQNPRHKITKRGQNVTFRCDPISEHNRLYWYRQTLGQGPEFLTYFQNEAQLEKSRLLSDRFSAERPKGSFSTLEIQRTEQGDSAMYLCASSYGPLREQYFGPGTRLTVT.

The sample holds a few counts of this clonotype. The chain recombines TRBV20-1 with TRBJ2-1, with 11 positions matching TRBD2. The CDR3 is 18 amino acids. The V gene end was trimmed by 3 bases and the J gene end by 12 bases; junction bases not matched to a gene: 22. The germline CDR1 and CDR2 sequences are DFQATT and SNEGSKA (reference sequence). The CDR3 nucleotides are TGCAGTGCTAGCCCCGGTGTGATAGCGGGAGGGATGTTGAATTGGCAGTTCTTC. As protein: CSASPGVIAGGMLNWQFF.

The rearrangement links TRBV7-2 to TRBJ2-1, with 11 bases that match TRBD2. Germline assignment: CDR1 SGHTA and CDR2 FQGNSA. The CDR3 runs 18 residues. V shed 2 bases, J shed 0 bases, and the junction held 6 bases outside the gene matches. CDR3 sequence reads: CASSLIGSGGGSYNEQFF. Here the CDR3 DNA reads TGTGCCAGCAGCTTAATCGGTAGCGGGGGGGGCTCCTACAATGAGCAGTTCTTC.

This chain connects TRBV3-1 to TRBJ2-7, with 9 bases lining up with TRBD1. Germline CDR1 and CDR2: LGHDT and YNNKEL (reference sequence). The CDR3 covers 15 residues. The J segment lost 2 bases and the V segment lost 4 bases, leaving 6 bases of the junction unmatched. This chain's CDR3 is CASSLIGTGPYEQYF. The CDR3 coding sequence is TGTGCCAGCAGCCTAATAGGGACAGGGCCCTACGAGCAGTACTTC.

In its sample, this clonotype was seen a few times. The V gene is TRBV19, the J gene TRBJ2-7, with 7 bases that match TRBD1. Trimming at V came to 5 bases and at J to 2 bases, leaving 12 bases not matched to a gene. This CDR3 has 16 amino acids. Germline-derived CDR1 and CDR2 are LNHDA and SQIVND (reference sequence). The CDR3 loop is CASSDYGTETTYEQYF. The CDR3 coding sequence is TGTGCCAGTAGTGACTACGGGACAGAGACCACCTACGAGCAGTACTTC.

V usage is TRBV28 and J usage is TRBJ2-1, with D hard to call. Germline lookup yields CDR1 MDHEN and CDR2 SYDVKM. This CDR3 is 13 amino acids long. The V end was cut by 2 bases, the J end by 4 bases, with 6 bases between. DNA for the CDR3: TGTGCCAGCAGTTTACACTATTACAATGAGCAGTTCTTC. It codes for CASSLHYYNEQFF.

The chain recombines TRBV20-1 with TRBJ2-7, with 15 bases identical to TRBD2. Germline V gene sequence: CDR1 DFQATT, CDR2 SNEGSKA (reference sequence). J lost 0 bases, V lost 0 bases, and 21 bases had no gene match. This CDR3 is built from 23 residues. This CDR3 reads CSAREGEGSTGTSGRRSSYEQYF. The CDR3 bases are TGCAGTGCTAGAGAAGGGGAGGGATCCACCGGGACTAGCGGGAGGAGGAGCTCCTACGAGCAGTACTTC.

This chain connects TRBV20-1 to TRBJ2-7, with 8 bases matching TRBD2. The V gene's germline CDR1 is DFQATT and CDR2 SNEGSKA (reference sequence). With 0 bases clipped from V and 5 bases from J, the junction kept 15 bases outside the gene matches. This CDR3 region has 17 residues. CDR3: CSARDYPLADALHEQYF. CDR3 nucleotides: TGCAGTGCTAGAGATTACCCACTAGCGGACGCCTTACACGAGCAGTACTTC.

V usage is TRBV5-1 and J usage is TRBJ2-1; possible D gene TRBD2, 6 bases. With 0 bases removed from V and 0 bases from J, the gap between germline ends came to 7 bases. Germline lookup yields CDR1 SGHRS and CDR2 YFSETQ. The CDR3 has 15 amino acids. Written as DNA, the CDR3 is TGCGCCAGCAGCTTGGCTAGCGACTCCTACAATGAGCAGTTCTTC. Amino acid sequence: CASSLASDSYNEQFF.

The chain uses TRBV20-1 and TRBJ2-2, with 7 bases lining up with TRBD2. Germline assignment: CDR1 DFQATT and CDR2 SNEGSKA (reference sequence). There are 15 residues in the CDR3. Trimming took 4 bases from V and 4 from J; bases not matched to a gene: 9. CDR3 bases: TGCAGTGCTATCTCGAGGGAGGGCAGCACCGGGGAGCTGTTTTTT. It specifies CSAISREGSTGELFF.

This clonotype was observed a few times. The J gene is TRBJ1-6, the V gene TRBV12-3 or TRBV12-4, with D unclear. The CDR3 has 16 residues. The ends were cut back, 3 bases at V and 0 bases at J, with 9 bases in the middle. CDR3 sequence (DNA): TGTGCCAGCAGTTTCAGCGGGAGCTCCTATAATTCACCCCTCCACTTT. This gives the protein CASSFSGSSYNSPLHF.

This chain joins TRBV6-2 or TRBV6-3 and TRBJ2-2; 10 bases are a match to TRBD2. Unmatched junction bases numbered 5, after V lost 0 bases and J lost 4 bases. The CDR3 has 17 residues. Per germline, CDR1 MNHEY and CDR2 SVGEGT. The CDR3 loop is CASSYSIRTSGTGELFF. The CDR3 region has the DNA TGTGCCAGCAGTTACTCGATCCGGACTAGCGGCACCGGGGAGCTGTTTTTT.